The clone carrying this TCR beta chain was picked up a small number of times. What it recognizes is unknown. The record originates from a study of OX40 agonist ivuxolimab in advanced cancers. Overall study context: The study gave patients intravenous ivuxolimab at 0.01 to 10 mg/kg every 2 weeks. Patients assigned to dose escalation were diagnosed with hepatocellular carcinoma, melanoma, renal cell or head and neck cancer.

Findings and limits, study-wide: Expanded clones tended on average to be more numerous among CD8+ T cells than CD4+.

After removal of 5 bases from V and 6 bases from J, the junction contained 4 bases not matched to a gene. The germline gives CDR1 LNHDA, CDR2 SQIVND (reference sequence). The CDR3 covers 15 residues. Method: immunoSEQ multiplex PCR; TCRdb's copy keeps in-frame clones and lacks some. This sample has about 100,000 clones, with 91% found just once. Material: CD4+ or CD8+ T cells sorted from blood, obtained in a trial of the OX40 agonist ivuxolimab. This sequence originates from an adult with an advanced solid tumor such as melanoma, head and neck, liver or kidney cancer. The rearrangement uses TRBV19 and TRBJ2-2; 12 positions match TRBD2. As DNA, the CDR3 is TGTGCCAGTAGTGTGGGACTAGCGGGTGCCGGGGAGCTGTTTTTT. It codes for CASSVGLAGAGELFF. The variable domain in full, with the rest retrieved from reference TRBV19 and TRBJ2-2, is DGGITQSPKYLFRKEGQNVTLSCEQNLNHDAMYWYRQDPGQGLRLIYYSQIVNDFQKGDIAEGYSVSREKKESFPLTVTSAQKNPTAFYLCASSVGLAGAGELFFGEGSRLTVL.